This T cell receptor (beta chain) was sequenced for a study of T cell repertoires in cytomegalovirus infection. This clonotype was seen at least ten times. Using its own MiXCR run on the reads, TCRdb lists one record per CDR3 protein. There are about 330,000 distinct CDR3 sequences in the sample; 8% to 9.5% occur only once, and over 3.5% lies in the top ten. Trimming took 1 base from V and 0 from J, leaving 10 bases between them. The V gene's germline CDR1 is SGHTA and CDR2 FQGNSA. This CDR3 spans 15 amino acids. The sequencing sample was made of PBMCs. The chain couples TRBV7-2 to TRBJ2-7; D gene unclear. The sequence was obtained from a human donor in good health (CMV status not recorded). Some clones in this sample may be carry-over from other donors' samples. This chain's CDR3 is CASSLVTVSSYEQYF. CDR3 sequence (DNA): TGTGCCAGCAGCTTAGTCACTGTCAGCTCCTACGAGCAGTACTTC.